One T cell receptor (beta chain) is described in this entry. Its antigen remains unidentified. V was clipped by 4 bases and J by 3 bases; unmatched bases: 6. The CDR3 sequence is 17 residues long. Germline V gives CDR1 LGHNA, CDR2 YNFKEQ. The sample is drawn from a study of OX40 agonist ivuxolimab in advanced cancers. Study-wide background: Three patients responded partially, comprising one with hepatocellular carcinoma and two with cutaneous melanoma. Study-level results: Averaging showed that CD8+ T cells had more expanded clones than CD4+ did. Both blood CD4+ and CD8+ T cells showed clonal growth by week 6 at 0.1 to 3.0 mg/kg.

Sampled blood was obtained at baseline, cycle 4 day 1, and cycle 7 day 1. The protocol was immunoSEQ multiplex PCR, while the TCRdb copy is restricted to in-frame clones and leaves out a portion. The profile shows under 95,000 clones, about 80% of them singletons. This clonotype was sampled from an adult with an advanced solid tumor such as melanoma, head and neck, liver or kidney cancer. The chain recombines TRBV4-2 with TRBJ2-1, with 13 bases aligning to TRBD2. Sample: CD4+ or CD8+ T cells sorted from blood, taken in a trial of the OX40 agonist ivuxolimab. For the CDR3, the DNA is TGTGCCAGCAGCCGCACTAGCGGGGGGGCCGACTACAATGAGCAGTTCTTC. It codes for CASSRTSGGADYNEQFF.